The present T cell receptor (beta chain) was sequenced within a study of PD-L1 blockade in urothelial cancer. Study-wide points: Sub-median blood TCR clonality before treatment predicted longer survival.

The protocol was immunoSEQ multiplex PCR, while the TCRdb copy is restricted to in-frame clones and leaves out a portion. Of tens of thousands of clones in the sample, 84% were seen once. As to this clone: Its specificity is not known.

The trim removed 11 bases at V and 10 bases at J, leaving 10 bases unmatched. The CDR3 sequence is 13 residues long. Germline CDR1 is MDHEN and CDR2 is SYDVKM. Individual patients had between 1 and 8 samples, taken pretreatment and on-treatment. Here the sequenced sample was PBMCs, taken around atezolizumab (anti-PD-L1) treatment. This clonotype was obtained from a man aged 65-85 years with urothelial cancer. The chain is built from TRBV28 and TRBJ2-1; TRBD2 matches at 11 bases. The CDR3 DNA follows: TGTGCCTGCGAACTAGCGGGAGATGGCGAGCAGTTCTTC. This translates into CACELAGDGEQFF. Full variable domain (rest looked up from reference TRBV28 and TRBJ2-1): DVKVTQSSRYLVKRTGEKVFLECVQDMDHENMFWYRQDPGLGLRLIYFSYDVKMKEKGDIPEGYSVSREKKERFSLILESASTNQTSMYLCACELAGDGEQFFGPGTRLTVL.